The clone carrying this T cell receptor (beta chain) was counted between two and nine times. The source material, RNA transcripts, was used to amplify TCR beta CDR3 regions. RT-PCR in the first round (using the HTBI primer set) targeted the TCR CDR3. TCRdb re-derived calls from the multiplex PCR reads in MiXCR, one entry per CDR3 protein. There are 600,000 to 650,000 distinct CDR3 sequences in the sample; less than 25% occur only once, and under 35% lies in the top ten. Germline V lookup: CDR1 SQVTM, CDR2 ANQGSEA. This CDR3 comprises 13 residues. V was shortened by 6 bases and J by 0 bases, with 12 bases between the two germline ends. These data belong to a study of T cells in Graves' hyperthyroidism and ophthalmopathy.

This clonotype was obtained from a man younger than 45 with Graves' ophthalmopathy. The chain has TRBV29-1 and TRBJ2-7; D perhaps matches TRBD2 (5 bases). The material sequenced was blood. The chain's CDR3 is CSVVSESSYEQYF. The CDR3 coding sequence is TGCAGCGTCGTTAGCGAGAGCTCCTACGAGCAGTACTTC.